This T cell receptor beta chain derives from a study of CD8+CD57+ T cells in acquired aplastic anemia. Whole-study context: Sorted CD4+ and CD8+ cells gave an average of around 3.3 ug of DNA. General study findings and limits: Common to patients and controls were around 30 CD8+ CDR3 sequences.

Of note for this clonotype: The antigen remains undetermined.

Those patients picked for sequencing had displayed CD8+CD57+ cell expansion on flow cytometry. This CDR3 contains 16 residues. The germline gives CDR1 SGHTA, CDR2 FQGTGA. Between the trimmed V and J ends, which lost 8 bases and 14 bases, there was a span of 28 bases. Genomic DNA acted as the template from which TCR beta VDJ combination and CDR3 sequence profiling were carried out. In TCRdb, the reads were re-called with MiXCR into one record per CDR3 protein. The sample has hundreds of thousands of distinct CDR3 sequences, about 80% seen once. What was sequenced was sorted CD4+, CD8+, or CD8+CD57+ T cells (not recorded which) from PBMCs. The TCR originated in a human donor with aplastic anemia. The rearrangement uses TRBV7-3 and TRBJ2-6, with D uncertain. The CDR3 nucleotides are TGTGCCAGCTCAATAGAGGCTAACGCCGTGGAACACTTCCTGACTTTC. Translating gives CASSIEANAVEHFLTF.